This T cell receptor (beta chain) was documented in a study of T cells expressing NK-cell markers. At the level of the study: There were seven HCMV-seropositive donors and one seronegative donor among the eight sequenced. Broader study findings: There were a few donors in whom these clonotypes also led the CD3+CD56-NKG2C+ fraction. What remained unclear was the HCMV specificity of expanded NKG2C+ T cell clones.

UMI-tagged 5'RACE template switching yielded the TCR beta cDNA. TCRdb re-analyzed the 5' RACE reads; it lists each CDR3 protein once, without DNA. The sample has 200,000 to 300,000 distinct CDR3 sequences. Concerning this clonotype itself: Antigen: not known.

The source is a man aged 18 to 29 in good health. The specimen was blood T cells: a sorted CD56 or NKG2C T cell subset, CD4+ or CD8+ T cells, or bulk PBMC T cells (not recorded which).

The CDR3: CASSDSSGYTDTQYF. The genes are TRBV10-1 and TRBJ2-3; the TCRdb call, TRBD2, lacks DNA for checking. The CDR3 extends over 15 amino acids. The V gene's germline CDR1 is WNHNN and CDR2 SYGVQD (reference sequence).